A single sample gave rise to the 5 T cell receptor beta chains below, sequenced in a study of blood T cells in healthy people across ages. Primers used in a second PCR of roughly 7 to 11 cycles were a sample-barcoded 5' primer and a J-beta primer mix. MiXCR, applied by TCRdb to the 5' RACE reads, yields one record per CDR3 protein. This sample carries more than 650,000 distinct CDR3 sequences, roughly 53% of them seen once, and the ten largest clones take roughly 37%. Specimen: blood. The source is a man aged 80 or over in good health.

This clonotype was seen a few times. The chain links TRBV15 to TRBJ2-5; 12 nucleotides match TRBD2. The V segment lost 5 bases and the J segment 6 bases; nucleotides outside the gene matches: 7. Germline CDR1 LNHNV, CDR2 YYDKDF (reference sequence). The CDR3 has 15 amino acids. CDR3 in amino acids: CATSAQTSGRQTQYF. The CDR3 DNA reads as TGTGCCACCAGCGCCCAGACTAGCGGGAGACAGACCCAGTACTTC.

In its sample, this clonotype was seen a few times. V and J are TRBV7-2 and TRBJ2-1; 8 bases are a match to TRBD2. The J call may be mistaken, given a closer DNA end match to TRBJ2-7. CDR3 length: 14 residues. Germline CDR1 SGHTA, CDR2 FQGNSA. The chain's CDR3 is CASSLQRETGEQYF. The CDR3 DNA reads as TGTGCCAGCAGCTTGCAGCGGGAGACGGGAGAGCAGTACTTC.

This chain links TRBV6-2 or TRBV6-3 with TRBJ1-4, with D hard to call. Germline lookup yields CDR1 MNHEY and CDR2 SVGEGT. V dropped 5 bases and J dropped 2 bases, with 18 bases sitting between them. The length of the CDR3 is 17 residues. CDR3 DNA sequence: TGTGCCAGCAGTCCCGCCCTGTCGAAGGCTACTAATGAAAAACTGTTTTTT. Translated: CASSPALSKATNEKLFF.

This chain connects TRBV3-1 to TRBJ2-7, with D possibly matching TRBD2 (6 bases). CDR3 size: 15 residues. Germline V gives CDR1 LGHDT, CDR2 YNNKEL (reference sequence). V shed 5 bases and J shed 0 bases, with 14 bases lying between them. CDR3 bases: TGTGCCAGCAGCGGCGGCGCTAGCGACTCCTACGAGCAGTACTTC. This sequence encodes CASSGGASDSYEQYF.

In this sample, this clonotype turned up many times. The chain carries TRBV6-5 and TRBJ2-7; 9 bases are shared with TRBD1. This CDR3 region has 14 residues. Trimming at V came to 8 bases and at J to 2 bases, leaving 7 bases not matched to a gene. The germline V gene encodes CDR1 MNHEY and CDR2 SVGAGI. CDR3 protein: CASSYGQGTYEQYF. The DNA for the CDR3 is TGTGCCAGCTCATACGGACAGGGGACCTACGAGCAGTACTTC.